The TCR beta chain under discussion was sequenced for a study of Graves' ophthalmopathy and Graves' hyperthyroidism (dated by TCRdb to 2016 to 2018). Looking at the study overall: Peripheral blood samples were taken at the time of initial diagnosis, before any treatment was given. The study used signatures of the TCR beta repertoire to tell Graves' ophthalmopathy apart from Graves' hyperthyroidism and to predict which patients would progress to ophthalmopathy. In total, under 150 blood samples were TCR-sequenced: around 42 ophthalmopathy, over 70 hyperthyroidism and roughly 17 hyperthyroidism-to-ophthalmopathy patients. To explore V-J signatures distinguishing ophthalmopathy from hyperthyroidism, a discovery set of under 110 patients (fewer than 45 ophthalmopathy, 57 stable hyperthyroidism) was enrolled. For independent validation, a separate cohort was made up of 18 hyperthyroidism patients plus 17 patients who later progressed from hyperthyroidism to ophthalmopathy. In five or six hyperthyroidism patients, T-cell repertoires of thyroid tissue and blood were compared. Following sampling, methimazole starting at 30 mg daily was administered to hyperthyroidism patients, and high-dose intravenous methylprednisolone was administered to ophthalmopathy patients. General conclusions and limits of the study: Most of the expanded thyroid clonotypes with a frequency above 0.001 were also detected in blood, and it was suggested that the thyroid immune response may be reflected by blood repertoires. No statistical method was used to set the sample size in advance, and the investigators knew which group each participant was assigned to. In cross-validation, the 13-signature model distinguished ophthalmopathy from stable hyperthyroidism with less than 90% sensitivity and around 84% specificity, while in the test set the corresponding values were roughly 80% and 75%. In validation, the model predicted ophthalmopathy progression with 55% to 71% sensitivity and around 72% specificity; some 13 predicted patients were CT-confirmed with GO in a median of 6.5 months.

There are 14 amino acids in the CDR3, from cysteine to phenylalanine inclusive. The CDR3 DNA has 42 bases and is translated from base 1. V loses 1 base of germline sequence and J loses 8 bases, and the interval between the two ends is 12 bases. From a lookup of the germline V gene (reference sequence), CDR1 and CDR2 are DFQATT and SNEGSKA. For repertoire sequencing, TCR beta CDR3 regions were amplified from RNA transcripts. HTBI primers and the Qiagen OneStep RT-PCR kit were used in a first-round RT-PCR, which was followed by a second-round multiplex PCR, size selection and purification. Sequencing of the libraries was carried out on an Illumina HiSeq2000 in paired-end mode with 100 bp reads. The authors' analysis ran thus. Reads were processed with SOAPnuke, discarding reads with adapters, uncalled bases, mean Phred below 15, or no exact constant-primer or identifier match. COPE v1.2.5 was used to merge the high-quality paired reads. Clonotypes were defined as unique nucleotide sequences and were aligned to IMGT TRB V, D and J references using MiTCR v1.1. The analysis was limited to V-J combinations with a frequency above 0.0001, which together covered 99.2% of the repertoires. For each V-J combination, a TCR clonal expansion and chaos score was defined as F50 clonal expansion divided by the chaos observed in the TCRdist matrix. Welch's t-statistics and random forest were used to reduce the features to about twelve V-J combinations, which were then used as input to a naive Bayes classifier. The similarity between thyroid and blood repertoires was quantified using the Morisita-Horn index. TCRdb handled the public reads itself, with Q25 trimming in fastp and clone calling in MiXCR, and kept productive beta chains. Entries are consolidated by CDR3 protein sequence, retaining the most common genes and DNA. TCRdb's processing, not the authors' own work, is the source of the V and J calls. This sample has over 650,000 distinct CDR3 sequences in its table, and roughly 41% of those were observed once. The biggest ten clones account for 3% to 4% of the sample.

Ophthalmopathy patients were characterized by moderately to severely active disease, a Clinical Activity Score of at least 3, a NOSPECS grade of at least 4, and a disease duration under 3 months. Anyone with other autoimmune diseases, uncontrolled infections, pregnancy or lactation was excluded from the study. Diagnosis relied on clinical symptoms, serum thyroxine, TRAb, thyroid ultrasound and orbital computed tomography. Using Ficoll-Paque density gradient centrifugation, PBMCs were isolated from over 8.5 ml of fresh peripheral blood. Total RNA was extracted with Trizol reagent and quality-checked on an Agilent 2100 Bioanalyzer. The sample holds many counts of this clonotype. Its antigen remains unidentified. Base qualities are not provided; no much larger clone lies one nucleotide away.

Sequencing was done on a sample of peripheral blood. This TCR was recovered from an adult man with Graves' ophthalmopathy. The chain couples TRBV20-1 to TRBJ1-6, with a tentative D gene TRBD1 over 5 matching bases. The CDR3 in this case is CSARGGQSDSPLHF. The DNA sequence is TGCAGTGCTAGAGGGGGCCAATCCGATTCACCCCTCCACTTT.